One and the same sample provided the 30 T cell receptor beta chains below, sequenced in a study of blood T cells in healthy people across ages. For the second PCR, which ran for roughly 6 to 12 cycles, a sample-barcoded 5' primer and a J-beta primer mix were used. TCRdb fed the 5' RACE reads into MiXCR, producing one record per CDR3 protein. Of about 620,000 distinct CDR3 sequences in the sample, about 50% were seen once. The material sequenced was blood. The receptors originated from a woman aged 80 or over in good health.

The chain employs TRBV4-3 and TRBJ2-2, with D perhaps matching TRBD1 (7 bases). CDR1 LGHNA and CDR2 YSLEER come from the germline V gene. The germline V and J ends were trimmed by 1 base and 0 bases, with 18 bases remaining between them. CDR3 length: 19 amino acids. The CDR3 nucleotides read TGCGCCAGCAGCCAAGTGTATGTCAGGGGGGAACCGAACACCGGGGAGCTGTTTTTT. Translated, it gives CASSQVYVRGEPNTGELFF.

This chain joins TRBV4-1 and TRBJ2-3, with 10 bases identical to TRBD2. V lost 6 bases to trimming and J lost 5 bases; unmatched junction nucleotides: 11. Germline V gives CDR1 MGHRA, CDR2 YSYEKL. The CDR3 covers 16 residues. CDR3 sequence (DNA): TGCGCCAGCAGAGAATTAGCGGGAGGCCATATAGATACGCAGTATTTT. This sequence encodes CASRELAGGHIDTQYF.

This sequence joins TRBV28 and TRBJ2-4, with D maybe TRBD2 (5 bases). The ends were cut back, 3 bases at V and 13 bases at J, with 13 bases in the middle. CDR1 and CDR2 from the germline V gene are MDHEN and SYDVKM. CDR3 length: 12 residues. This CDR3 is CASSLHGKEQYF. The CDR3, as DNA: TGTGCCAGCAGTTTGCACGGGAAGGAGCAGTACTTC.

This clonotype was seen repeatedly, ten times or more. This sequence joins TRBV6-5 and TRBJ2-1, with D possibly matching TRBD1 (5 bases). Trimming took 7 bases from V and 1 from J, leaving 20 bases between them. CDR1 and CDR2 (germline): MNHEY, SVGAGI. This CDR3 comprises 17 residues. The CDR3 loop is CASKLGQSTTSYNEQFF. The CDR3 nucleotides read TGTGCCAGCAAGCTCGGACAATCGACCACTTCCTACAATGAGCAGTTCTTC.

As to this clonotype: A read error is possible here, since a much larger clone lies one base away. The chain combines TRBV7-8 with TRBJ2-1, with D possibly being TRBD2 (5 bases). The CDR3 runs 14 residues. Germline lookup yields CDR1 SGHVS and CDR2 FQNEAQ. This CDR3 is CASSPAGSYNERFF. The CDR3 DNA sequence: TGTGCCAGCAGCCCTGCGGGCAGTTACAATGAGCGGTTCTTC.

In the case of this clonotype: This may arise from a read error, as a much more abundant clone is one base away. The chain carries TRBV12-3 or TRBV12-4 and TRBJ2-1, with 8 bases aligning to TRBD2. The CDR3 runs to 14 residues. Unmatched junction bases numbered 7, after V lost 5 bases and J lost 7 bases. The DNA for the CDR3 is TGTGCCAGCAGTAAGCGGGAGACGTTGAATGAGCAGTTCTTC. Translation: CASSKRETLNEQFF.

In the case of this clonotype: This may stem from a read error, because a much larger clone lies one nucleotide away. The chain combines TRBV6-6 with TRBJ2-4; weak D call: TRBD1 (5 bases). Per the germline V gene, CDR1 is MNHNY and CDR2 is SVGAGI (reference sequence). There are 17 residues in the CDR3. V dropped 0 bases and J dropped 15 bases, with 27 bases sitting between them. The CDR3, as DNA: TGTGCCAGCAGTTACTCGGGTCAGGGCCCATACGGCTACGAGCGGTACTTC. Encoded protein: CASSYSGQGPYGYERYF.

Remarks on this clonotype: The junction does not match germline at one end; this may be a read error. The rearrangement uses TRBV20-1 and TRBJ1-2; 7 nucleotides align to TRBD1. Germline CDR1 is DFQATT and CDR2 is SNEGSKA (reference sequence). The CDR3 length is 15 residues. The DNA for the CDR3 is TGCAGTGCTAGCCTCCTACAGGGGTTAGTGTATGACTACACCTTC. Protein product: CSASLLQGLVYDYTF.

This clonotype appeared many times. V usage is TRBV12-3 or TRBV12-4 and J usage is TRBJ2-1; no firm D call. V was shortened by 6 bases and J by 2 bases, with 8 bases between the two germline ends. The CDR3 totals 13 residues. The CDR3 coding sequence is TGTGCCAGCAGCCTCGCTGCCTACAATGAGCAGTTCTTC. Its translation: CASSLAAYNEQFF.

Many counts were recorded for this clonotype. This sequence joins TRBV7-2 and TRBJ2-5; tentatively, D is TRBD1 (5 bases). V dropped 5 bases and J dropped 1 base, with 14 bases sitting between them. CDR3 size: 15 residues. Germline CDR1 reads SGHTA; CDR2 reads FQGNSA. The CDR3 sequence: CASSLQGHFQETQYF. CDR3 DNA sequence: TGTGCCAGCAGCCTCCAAGGACACTTCCAAGAGACCCAGTACTTC.

At least ten counts were recorded for this clonotype. The chain employs TRBV2 and TRBJ2-7, with TRBD2 as a possible D gene (5 bases). This CDR3 is 15 amino acids long. Trimming shortened V by 4 bases and J by 0 bases, and 13 bases separated the two germline ends. Germline-derived CDR1 and CDR2 are SNHLY and FYNNEI. CDR3 residues: CASSAASGNSYEQYF. The CDR3, as DNA: TGTGCCAGCAGTGCTGCGAGCGGAAACTCCTACGAGCAGTACTTC.

The V gene is TRBV7-8, the J gene TRBJ2-5; tentative D call: TRBD2 (5 bases). Looked up from germline, CDR1 is SGHVS and CDR2 is FQNEAQ. This CDR3 spans 15 amino acids. The V end was cut by 11 bases, the J end by 5 bases, with 24 bases between. The CDR3 is CAAGKEIEPKETQYF. CDR3 bases: TGTGCCGCCGGGAAGGAGATCGAACCGAAGGAGACCCAGTACTTC.

This CDR3 reads CASSERDRAYEQYF. The CDR3 DNA follows: TGTGCCAGCAGCGAACGGGACAGGGCCTACGAGCAGTACTTC. The rearrangement joins TRBV7-6 to TRBJ2-7, with 9 bases fitting TRBD1. This CDR3 region has 14 residues. The V and J ends lost 5 bases and 2 bases, in that order; junction bases with no gene match: 4. In germline, CDR1 is SGHVS, CDR2 FNYEAQ.

This clonotype was seen only once. A read error may be the cause here, since a much bigger clone is one base away. V is TRBV5-5 and J is TRBJ2-5; no reliable D call. Germline CDR1 is SGHKS and CDR2 is YYEKEE (reference sequence). The CDR3 has 18 amino acids. DNA for the CDR3: TGTGCCAGCAGCTTGGGAGCTGTTAGCCCGATAGACCAAGAGACCCAGCACTTC. Translated: CASSLGAVSPIDQETQHF.

This clonotype was counted between two and nine times. The CDR3 sequence: CASSYSWSVQETQYF. The CDR3 DNA follows: TGTGCCAGCAGTTACTCGTGGTCAGTCCAAGAGACCCAGTACTTC. The chain uses TRBV6-5 and TRBJ2-5; D is ambiguous. Germline CDR1 reads MNHEY; CDR2 reads SVGAGI. V was cut by 0 bases and J by 1 base, with 9 bases left in between. CDR3 length equals 15 residues.

This chain joins TRBV20-1 and TRBJ2-2, with a tentative D call TRBD2 (5 bases). This CDR3 comprises 14 residues. Germline V lookup: CDR1 DFQATT, CDR2 SNEGSKA (reference sequence). V gave up 2 bases and J gave up 7 bases, with 14 bases separating them. CDR3 DNA: TGCAGTGCTAGACCTGCGGGCTTAATCGGGGAGCTGTTTTTT. It encodes CSARPAGLIGELFF.

A note on this clonotype: A much more abundant neighbour one base away suggests this may be a read error. The chain links TRBV5-1 to TRBJ2-5; D not resolved. Germline CDR1 is SGHRS and CDR2 is YFSETQ. The CDR3 loop spans 13 amino acids. V gave up 0 bases and J gave up 7 bases, with 10 bases separating them. Here the CDR3 reads CASSLEDWGTQYF. The CDR3 bases are TGCGCCAGCAGCTTGGAAGACTGGGGGACCCAGTACTTC.

In the case of this clonotype: At one end the junction does not follow the germline gene, possibly because of a read error. CDR3 in amino acids: CVSSDDGTSAWSYEQYF. The CDR3 coding sequence is TGTGTCAGCAGCGACGACGGGACTAGCGCGTGGTCCTACGAGCAGTACTTC. The chain couples TRBV7-9 to TRBJ2-7, with TRBD2 matching 10 bases. CDR3 length: 17 amino acids. Germline CDR1 SEHNR, CDR2 FQNEAQ (reference sequence). Full variable domain (missing parts from reference TRBV7-9 and TRBJ2-7): DTGVSQNPRHKITKRGQNVTFRCDPISEHNRLYWYRQTLGQGPEFLTYFQNEAQLEKSRLLSDRFSAERPKGSFSTLEIQRTEQGDSAMYLCVSSDDGTSAWSYEQYFGPGTRLTVT.

The chain has TRBV29-1 and TRBJ2-3; 9 bases map to TRBD2. Per the germline V gene, CDR1 is SQVTM and CDR2 is ANQGSEA. CDR3 length: 14 amino acids. Losses at the gene ends were 7 bases for V and 0 bases for J; bases not matched to a gene: 5. The CDR3 DNA reads as TGCAGCGGTAGCGGGGGAGCTAGCACAGATACGCAGTATTTT. The encoded protein is CSGSGGASTDTQYF.

This clonotype showed up many times. The J gene is TRBJ2-7, the V gene TRBV12-3 or TRBV12-4; no firm D call. This CDR3 is 13 amino acids long. Between the trimmed V and J ends, which lost 7 bases and 4 bases, there was a span of 14 bases. CDR3 nucleotide sequence: TGTGCCAGCACTGTGCTAGGGTTATACGAGCAGTACTTC. Protein sequence: CASTVLGLYEQYF.

This clonotype was seen repeatedly, ten times or more. The chain couples TRBV2 to TRBJ1-2; the match to TRBD1 covers 7 bases. The CDR3 is made up of 17 amino acids. V lost 3 bases to trimming and J lost 0 bases; unmatched junction nucleotides: 10. Germline values: CDR1 SNHLY, CDR2 FYNNEI. CDR3 amino acids: CASSEGQHITPNYGYTF. The CDR3, as DNA: TGTGCCAGCAGTGAGGGACAGCATATTACCCCTAACTATGGCTACACCTTC.

A remark on this clonotype: A much larger clonotype is one base distant, so this may be a read error. V and J are TRBV2 and TRBJ1-2, with 8 positions matching TRBD1. Germline V CDR1 and CDR2: SNHLY, FYNNEI. The J segment lost 8 bases and the V segment lost 7 bases, leaving 6 bases of the junction unmatched. The CDR3 spans 12 residues. CDR3 sequence: CASTDRGEGYTF. The CDR3 DNA reads TGTGCCAGCACCGACAGGGGAGAAGGCTACACCTTC.

In this sample, this clonotype turned up a few times. V and J are TRBV6-5 and TRBJ1-2; a possible D gene is TRBD1 (5 bases). This CDR3 has 16 residues. V dropped 0 bases and J dropped 4 bases, with 15 bases sitting between them. Germline loops: CDR1 MNHEY, CDR2 SVGAGI. CDR3 loop: CASSYSGSDSLYGYTF. For the CDR3, the DNA is TGTGCCAGCAGTTACTCGGGGTCAGACAGCCTCTATGGCTACACCTTC.

The V gene is TRBV10-3, the J gene TRBJ2-5; 7 nucleotides line up with TRBD1. V lost 4 bases and J lost 3; bases outside the gene matches: 2. Germline CDR1 ENHRY, CDR2 SYGVKD. The CDR3 covers 13 residues. Here the CDR3 DNA reads TGTGCCATCAGTGCAGGACAGGAAGAGACCCAGTACTTC. It codes for CAISAGQEETQYF.

This clonotype occurred a few times. This clone may be a read error of a much larger clone one base away. V and J are TRBV6-2 or TRBV6-3 and TRBJ2-5; D might be TRBD1 (6 bases). This CDR3 has 13 amino acids. Germline CDR1 MNHEY, CDR2 SVGEGT. Written as DNA, the CDR3 is TGTGCCAGCACTTACCGTGGGGGCAATGAGCAGTACTTC. This codes for CASTYRGGNEQYF.

This rearrangement joins TRBV20-1 to TRBJ2-3; D unclear. CDR1 and CDR2 from the germline V gene are DFQATT and SNEGSKA (reference sequence). The CDR3 is 17 residues long. Trimming removed 0 bases from V and 2 bases from J, with 18 bases in between. The CDR3 reads CSARDVLARSDTDTQYF. The CDR3 coding sequence is TGCAGTGCTAGAGATGTCCTTGCCCGCTCTGACACAGATACGCAGTATTTT.

The rearrangement links TRBV4-2 to TRBJ2-5; 11 nucleotides line up with TRBD2. CDR1 and CDR2 from the germline V gene are LGHNA and YNFKEQ. This CDR3 comprises 16 residues. The V gene end was trimmed by 4 bases and the J gene end by 4 bases; junction bases not matched to a gene: 8. The DNA of the CDR3 is TGTGCCAGCAGCCCACTAGGGACTAGCGGTACAGAGACCCAGTACTTC. Its translation: CASSPLGTSGTETQYF.

The chain couples TRBV6-6 to TRBJ2-1; the match to TRBD2 covers 7 bases. Germline V gene lookup returns CDR1 MNHNY and CDR2 SVGAGI (reference sequence). The CDR3 covers 14 residues. V lost 8 bases and J lost 4; bases outside the gene matches: 8. This CDR3 is CASRGDLLYNEQFF. The CDR3 bases are TGTGCCAGCCGGGGGGACTTGCTTTACAATGAGCAGTTCTTC.

This clonotype occurred a few times. The chain carries TRBV15 and TRBJ2-3; 12 bases line up with TRBD2. This CDR3 contains 14 residues. J gave up 3 bases and V 7 bases, and 2 bases lay outside the gene matches. Germline-derived CDR1 and CDR2 are LNHNV and YYDKDF (reference sequence). The chain's CDR3 is CATKTSGRTDTQYF. Written as DNA, the CDR3 is TGTGCCACCAAGACTAGCGGGAGAACAGATACGCAGTATTTT.

The V gene is TRBV14, the J gene TRBJ1-6; D not resolved. The CDR3 length is 14 residues. Trimming took 2 bases from V and 7 from J, leaving 9 bases between them. The germline gives CDR1 SGHDN, CDR2 FVKESK. The CDR3 spells CASSQQVANSPLHF. DNA of the CDR3: TGTGCCAGCAGCCAACAGGTGGCGAATTCACCCCTCCACTTT.